The entry below describes one T cell receptor (beta chain). What it binds is not known. Sequencing used immunoSEQ multiplex PCR; TCRdb keeps in-frame clones, though not all of them. The sample contains about 95,000 clones, about four fifths of which appear only once. Enrolled patients, whose metastatic non-small-cell lung cancer was chemo-refractory, received focal radiation plus CTLA-4 blockade with ipilimumab. This record belongs to a study of radiotherapy plus CTLA-4 blockade in lung cancer. Study in general: Disease control was present in more than 25% of patients, and objective responses in about 19%.

Study outcomes and limitations: Expansion in blood of tumor-derived TCR clones was seen after radiotherapy plus ipilimumab. The best predictor of response was reported to be early blood T cell clone dynamics, with interferon-beta.

The origin of this receptor is a human donor with non-small cell lung cancer who had stable disease on radiotherapy plus ipilimumab. Specimen: peripheral blood, collected from a patient treated with radiotherapy plus ipilimumab.

CDR3 loop: CAISLNQDSQDTEAFF. Here the CDR3 DNA reads TGTGCCATCAGTCTAAACCAAGACAGCCAGGACACTGAAGCTTTCTTT. The V call is TRBV10-3, the J call TRBJ1-1; tentatively, D is TRBD1 (5 bases). Germline CDR1 ENHRY, CDR2 SYGVKD. V lost 5 bases and J 3 bases, leaving 19 bases between the germline ends. The CDR3 covers 16 residues.